Given below is one T cell receptor beta chain in context. What it binds is not known. This sample was included in a study of T cell responses to AZD1222 COVID-19 vaccine. Background on the study: The analysis combined second doses at about 4 or about 12 weeks.

The data were produced by immunoSEQ multiplex PCR, yet TCRdb's version contains in-frame clones alone and is incomplete. Among about 100,000 clones listed, 80% to 90% were seen once. Whole-study findings and limits: Mostly white British, mostly female donors; authors suggested clonal diversity may be underestimated. Spike regions recognized by vaccine-associated CD4 TCRs spanned the protein, led by 160-218 and 743-854. No day 14 peak samples; only post-peak repertoires were characterized.

Germline V gene lookup returns CDR1 SGHTA and CDR2 FQGNSA. The V and J ends lost 3 bases and 8 bases, in that order; junction bases with no gene match: 9. The CDR3 runs to 15 residues. This sequence originates from an adult in good health. The chain has TRBV7-2 and TRBJ2-1; 8 nucleotides line up with TRBD2. The material was peripheral blood, obtained on day 0 of AZD1222 vaccination. CDR3: CASSFGGRFVDEQFF. DNA of the CDR3: TGTGCCAGCAGCTTCGGCGGGAGGTTTGTGGATGAGCAGTTCTTC.